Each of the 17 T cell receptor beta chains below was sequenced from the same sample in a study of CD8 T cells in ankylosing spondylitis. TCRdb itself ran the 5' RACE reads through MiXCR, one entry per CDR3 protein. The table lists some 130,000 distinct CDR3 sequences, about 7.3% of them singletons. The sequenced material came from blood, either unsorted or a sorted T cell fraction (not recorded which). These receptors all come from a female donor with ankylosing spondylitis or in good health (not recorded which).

The CDR3 nucleotides read TGTGCCAGCAGCCCAGGCCAAAATGAGCAGTTCTTC. It is translated as CASSPGQNEQFF. The genes are TRBV5-4 and TRBJ2-1; D uncertain. Germline V gives CDR1 SGHNT, CDR2 YYREEE (reference sequence). V dropped 4 bases and J dropped 7 bases, with 9 bases sitting between them. This CDR3 has 12 residues. Based on the CDR3 plus reference TRBV5-4 and TRBJ2-1, the full variable domain is ETGVTQSPTHLIKTRGQQVTLRCSSQSGHNTVSWYQQALGQGPQFIFQYYREEENGRGNFPPRFSGLQFPNYSSELNVNALELDDSALYLCASSPGQNEQFFGPGTRLTVL.

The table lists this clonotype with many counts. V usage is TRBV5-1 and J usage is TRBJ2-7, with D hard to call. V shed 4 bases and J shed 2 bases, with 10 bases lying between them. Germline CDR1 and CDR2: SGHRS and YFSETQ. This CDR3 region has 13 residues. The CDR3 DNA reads TGCGCCAGCAGCAGAGAGTACACCTACGAGCAGTACTTC. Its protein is CASSREYTYEQYF.

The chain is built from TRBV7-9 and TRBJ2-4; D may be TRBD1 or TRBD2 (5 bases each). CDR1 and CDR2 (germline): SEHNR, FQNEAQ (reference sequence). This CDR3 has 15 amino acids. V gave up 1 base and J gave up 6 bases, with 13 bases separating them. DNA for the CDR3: TGTGCCAGCAGCTTAGTTGGCAGGGACGGAAACATTCAGTACTTC. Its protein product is CASSLVGRDGNIQYF.

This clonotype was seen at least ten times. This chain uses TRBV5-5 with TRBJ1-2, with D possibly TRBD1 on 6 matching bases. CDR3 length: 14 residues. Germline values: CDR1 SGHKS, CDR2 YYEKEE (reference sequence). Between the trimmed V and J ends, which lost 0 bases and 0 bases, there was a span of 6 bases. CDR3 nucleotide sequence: TGTGCCAGCAGCTTGGAGGGGGCTAACTATGGCTACACCTTC. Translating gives CASSLEGANYGYTF.

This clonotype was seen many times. The CDR3 bases are TGTGCCAGCAGCGTATTTAGGGGTGGCGCAGATACGCAGTATTTT. This sequence encodes CASSVFRGGADTQYF. The rearrangement links TRBV9 to TRBJ2-3; maybe TRBD1 (5 bases). The CDR3 totals 15 residues. V was pared by 1 base and J by 4 bases, with 13 bases between. Per germline, CDR1 SGDLS and CDR2 YYNGEE. The variable domain in full, with the rest retrieved from reference TRBV9 and TRBJ2-3, is DSGVTQTPKHLITATGQRVTLRCSPRSGDLSVYWYQQSLDQGLQFLIQYYNGEERAKGNILERFSAQQFPDLHSELNLSSLELGDSALYFCASSVFRGGADTQYFGPGTRLTVL.

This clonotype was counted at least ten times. DNA for the CDR3: TGTGCCAGCAGGGCGAACTTAGGCGCTGGTCTTGAGCAGTTCTTC. Its translation: CASRANLGAGLEQFF. The chain couples TRBV3-1 to TRBJ2-1; unclear D gene. The V gene's germline CDR1 is LGHDT and CDR2 YNNKEL (reference sequence). This CDR3 has 15 residues. Trimming removed 6 bases at V and 9 bases at J, with 21 bases between.

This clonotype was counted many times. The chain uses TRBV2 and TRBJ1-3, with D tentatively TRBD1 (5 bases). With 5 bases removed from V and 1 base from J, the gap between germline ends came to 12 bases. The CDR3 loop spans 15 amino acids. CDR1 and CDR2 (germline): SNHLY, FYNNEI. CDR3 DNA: TGTGCCAGCAGTCCTACGGGGGGGTCTGGAAACACCATATATTTT. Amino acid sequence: CASSPTGGSGNTIYF.

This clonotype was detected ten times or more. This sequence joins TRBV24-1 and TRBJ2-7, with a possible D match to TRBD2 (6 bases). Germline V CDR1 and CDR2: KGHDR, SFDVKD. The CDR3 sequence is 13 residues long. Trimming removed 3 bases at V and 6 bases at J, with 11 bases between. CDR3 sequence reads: CATSDGGLGEQYF. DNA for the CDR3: TGTGCCACCAGTGATGGAGGGCTTGGCGAGCAGTACTTC.

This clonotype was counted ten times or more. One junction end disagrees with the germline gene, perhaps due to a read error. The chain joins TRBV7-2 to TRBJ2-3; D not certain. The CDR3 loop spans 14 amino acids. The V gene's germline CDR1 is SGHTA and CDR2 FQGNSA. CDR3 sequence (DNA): TGTGCCAGCAACTTAGCCCACAGCACAGATACGCAGTATTTT. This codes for CASNLAHSTDTQYF.

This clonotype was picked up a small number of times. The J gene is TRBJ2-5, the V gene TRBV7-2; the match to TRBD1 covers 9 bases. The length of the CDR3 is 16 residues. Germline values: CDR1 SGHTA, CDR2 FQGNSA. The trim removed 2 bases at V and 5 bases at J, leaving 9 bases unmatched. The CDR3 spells CASSLILGQGRETQYF. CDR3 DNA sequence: TGTGCCAGCAGCTTAATCCTCGGACAGGGGAGGGAGACCCAGTACTTC.

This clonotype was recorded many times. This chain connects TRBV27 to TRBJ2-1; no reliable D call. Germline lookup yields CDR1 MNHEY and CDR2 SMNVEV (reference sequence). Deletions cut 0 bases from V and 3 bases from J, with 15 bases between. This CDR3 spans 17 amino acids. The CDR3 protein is CASSLSQGSDLYNEQFF. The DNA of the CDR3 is TGTGCCAGCAGTTTATCACAAGGGTCGGACCTCTACAATGAGCAGTTCTTC.

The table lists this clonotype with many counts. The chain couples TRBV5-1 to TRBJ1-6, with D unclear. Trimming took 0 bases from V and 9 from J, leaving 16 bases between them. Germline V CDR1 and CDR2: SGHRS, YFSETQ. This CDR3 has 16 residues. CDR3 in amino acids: CASSLVPGSNASPLHF. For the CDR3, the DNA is TGCGCCAGCAGCTTGGTCCCGGGCAGTAACGCTTCACCCCTCCACTTT.

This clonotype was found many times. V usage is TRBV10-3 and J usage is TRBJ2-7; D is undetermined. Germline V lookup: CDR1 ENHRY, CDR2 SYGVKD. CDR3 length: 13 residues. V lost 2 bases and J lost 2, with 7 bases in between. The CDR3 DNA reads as TGTGCCATCAGTGAGGTAGTAGCCTACGAGCAGTACTTC. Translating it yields CAISEVVAYEQYF.

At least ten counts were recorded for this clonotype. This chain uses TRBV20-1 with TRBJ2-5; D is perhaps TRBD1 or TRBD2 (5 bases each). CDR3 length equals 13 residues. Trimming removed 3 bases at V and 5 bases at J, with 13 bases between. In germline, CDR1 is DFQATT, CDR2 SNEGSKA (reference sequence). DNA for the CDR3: TGCAGTGCTAGCCACAAGGGACGCGAGACCCAGTACTTC. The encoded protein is CSASHKGRETQYF.

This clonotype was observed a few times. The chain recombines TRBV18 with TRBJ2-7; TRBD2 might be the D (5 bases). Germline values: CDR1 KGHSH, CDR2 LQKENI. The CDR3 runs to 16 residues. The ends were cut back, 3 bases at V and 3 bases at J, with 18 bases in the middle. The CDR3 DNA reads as TGTGCCAGCTCACCTCCCGGACTTAACCCCTACTACGAGCAGTACTTC. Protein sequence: CASSPPGLNPYYEQYF.

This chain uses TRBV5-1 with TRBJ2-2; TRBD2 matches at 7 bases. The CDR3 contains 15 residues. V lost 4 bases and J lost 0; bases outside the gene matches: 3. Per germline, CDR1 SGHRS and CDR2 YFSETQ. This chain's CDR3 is CASSPLAANTGELFF. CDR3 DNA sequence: TGCGCCAGCAGCCCCCTAGCGGCGAACACCGGGGAGCTGTTTTTT.

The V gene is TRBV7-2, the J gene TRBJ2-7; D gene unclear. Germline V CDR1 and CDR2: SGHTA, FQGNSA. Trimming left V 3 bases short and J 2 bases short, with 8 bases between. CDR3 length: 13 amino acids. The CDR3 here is CASSFRGPYEQYF. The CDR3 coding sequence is TGTGCCAGCAGCTTTCGAGGTCCCTACGAGCAGTACTTC.